A single sample is the source of the 21 T cell receptor beta chains below, sequenced in a study of T cells after yellow fever vaccination. One entry per CDR3 protein, called by TCRdb with MiXCR from the 5' RACE reads. The sample lists about 260,000 distinct CDR3 sequences; around 4.9% were seen once. Sequenced here: CD4+ T cells sorted from PBMCs, sampled on the day of the yellow fever booster vaccination. Receptors originate from a young man who received the YFV17D yellow fever vaccine.

There are a few counts of this clonotype. This chain connects TRBV27 to TRBJ1-4; TRBD1 might be the D (5 bases). V dropped 2 bases and J dropped 10 bases, with 17 bases sitting between them. The CDR3 runs 15 residues. The germline V gene has CDR1 MNHEY and CDR2 SMNVEV (reference sequence). The CDR3 loop reads CASSLGNRNGGKLFF. CDR3 coding DNA: TGTGCCAGCAGTTTAGGGAACAGGAACGGAGGAAAACTGTTTTTT.

J is TRBJ2-5 and V is TRBV5-1, with D perhaps TRBD2 (6 bases). The CDR3 consists of 15 residues. CDR1 is SGHRS, CDR2 YFSETQ, per germline. Trimming shortened V by 2 bases and J by 3 bases, and 14 bases separated the two germline ends. The CDR3 loop is CASSFLKGGKETQYF. The CDR3 nucleotides read TGCGCCAGCAGCTTTTTAAAGGGAGGAAAAGAGACCCAGTACTTC.

This clonotype was recorded a few times. The genes are TRBV12-3 or TRBV12-4 and TRBJ2-7; the D gene is possibly TRBD2 (5 bases). This CDR3 contains 14 residues. The V gene lost 2 bases and the J gene lost 0 bases, with 8 bases spanning the gap. CDR3 sequence: CASSLRENSYEQYF. The DNA for the CDR3 is TGTGCCAGCAGTTTAAGGGAGAACTCCTACGAGCAGTACTTC.

This clonotype was detected many times. The rearrangement links TRBV20-1 to TRBJ2-7; 8 bases are shared with TRBD2. CDR3 length: 13 amino acids. Unmatched junction bases numbered 3, after V lost 3 bases and J lost 2 bases. In germline, CDR1 is DFQATT, CDR2 SNEGSKA (reference sequence). CDR3 nucleotide sequence: TGCAGTGCTAGGCCGGGGGGGCCCTACGAGCAGTACTTC. It translates to CSARPGGPYEQYF.

The rearrangement uses TRBV4-2 and TRBJ1-1, with TRBD1 identical over 11 bases. The germline CDR1 and CDR2 sequences are LGHNA and YNFKEQ. CDR3 length: 16 residues. J gave up 4 bases and V 4 bases, and 8 bases lay outside the gene matches. The CDR3: CASSPGQGASSTEAFF. In DNA form, the CDR3 reads TGTGCCAGCAGCCCTGGACAGGGGGCTTCTAGCACTGAAGCTTTCTTT.

This clonotype was seen many times. The J gene is TRBJ2-5, the V gene TRBV21-1; the DNA was not compared with TRBD1, the D call given in the table. TRBV21-1 is classified as a pseudogene. This CDR3 spans 14 amino acids. The CDR3 loop is CASSKARDGETQYF. In DNA form, the CDR3 reads TGTGCCAGCAGCAAAGCCCGGGACGGAGAGACCCAGTACTTC.

V gene TRBV5-5 combines with J gene TRBJ1-1; D gene uncertain. Germline values: CDR1 SGHKS, CDR2 YYEKEE (reference sequence). The CDR3 is 16 residues long. The ends were cut back, 2 bases at V and 1 base at J, with 15 bases in the middle. The CDR3 spells CASSFLVGFANTEAFF. CDR3 sequence (DNA): TGTGCCAGCAGCTTCCTTGTTGGTTTCGCGAACACTGAAGCTTTCTTT.

In this sample, this clonotype turned up a few times. This chain joins TRBV7-9 and TRBJ2-1, with a possible D match to TRBD2 (7 bases). This CDR3 contains 13 residues. Germline loops: CDR1 SEHNR, CDR2 FQNEAQ (reference sequence). Trimming left V 5 bases short and J 9 bases short, with 14 bases between. The CDR3 bases are TGTGCCAGCAGCACAAGGGGGGGGATTGAGCAGTTCTTC. Translation: CASSTRGGIEQFF.

This clonotype was seen many times. V usage is TRBV4-3 and J usage is TRBJ2-5; unclear D gene. This CDR3 is built from 13 residues. V lost 0 bases, J lost 5 bases, and 7 bases lay in between. Germline V gene sequence: CDR1 LGHNA, CDR2 YSLEER. CDR3 sequence (DNA): TGCGCCAGCAGCCAAGAATTTAGGGAGACCCAGTACTTC. It encodes CASSQEFRETQYF.

There are a few counts of this clonotype. The J gene is TRBJ2-1, the V gene TRBV7-3; 7 positions match TRBD2. V gave up 1 base and J gave up 4 bases; unmatched junction bases: 7. Germline V gene data show CDR1 as SGHTA and CDR2 as FQGTGA. The CDR3 has 16 amino acids. Here the CDR3 reads CASSLNGGGGYNEQFF. CDR3 nucleotide sequence: TGTGCCAGCAGCTTAAACGGCGGGGGAGGATACAATGAGCAGTTCTTC.

The V gene is TRBV28, the J gene TRBJ2-3; TRBD1 matches at 12 bases. Per germline, CDR1 MDHEN and CDR2 SYDVKM. The CDR3 is made up of 16 amino acids. V shed 3 bases, J shed 8 bases, and the junction held 9 bases outside the gene matches. The CDR3 reads CASSFGDRGLFGTQYF. The DNA of the CDR3 is TGTGCCAGCAGTTTCGGGGACAGGGGGCTTTTCGGTACGCAGTATTTT.

This clonotype has at least ten counts. This chain uses TRBV7-2 with TRBJ1-1; D might be TRBD1 (5 bases). There are 13 residues in the CDR3. Per germline, CDR1 SGHTA and CDR2 FQGNSA. V shed 5 bases and J shed 0 bases, with 7 bases lying between them. The CDR3 DNA reads TGTGCCAGCAGCCCCAGGGTGAACACTGAAGCTTTCTTT. As protein: CASSPRVNTEAFF. Based on the CDR3 plus reference TRBV7-2 and TRBJ1-1, the full variable domain is GAGVSQSPSNKVTEKGKDVELRCDPISGHTALYWYRQSLGQGLEFLIYFQGNSAPDKSGLPSDRFSAERTGGSVSTLTIQRTQQEDSAVYLCASSPRVNTEAFFGQGTRLTVV.

The chain employs TRBV6-6 and TRBJ1-6; D gene ambiguous. The V end lost 11 bases, the J end lost 0 bases, and 17 bases lay between the germline ends. Looked up from germline, CDR1 is MNHNY and CDR2 is SVGAGI (reference sequence). CDR3 size: 16 residues. The CDR3 coding sequence is TGTGCCGCTACCTTAGAGGGTGGCTCCTATAATTCACCCCTCCACTTT. This codes for CAATLEGGSYNSPLHF.

The CDR3 loop is CSAYRSGVTNEKLFF. The CDR3 nucleotides read TGCAGTGCTTACCGCTCAGGGGTGACTAATGAAAAACTGTTTTTT. This chain connects TRBV20-1 to TRBJ1-4; D is perhaps TRBD1 (6 bases). Germline CDR1 reads DFQATT; CDR2 reads SNEGSKA (reference sequence). The V gene lost 5 bases and the J gene lost 2 bases, with 15 bases spanning the gap. The CDR3 totals 15 residues.

CDR3 sequence: CASSSHRLGSTDTQYF. The DNA of the CDR3 is TGTGCCAGCAGCTCTCACAGACTAGGCTCCACAGATACGCAGTATTTT. The chain employs TRBV3-1 and TRBJ2-3, with a weak D call TRBD2 (6 bases). Germline values: CDR1 LGHDT, CDR2 YNNKEL (reference sequence). Trimming stripped 5 bases from V and 2 bases from J, with 17 bases between. The CDR3 sequence is 16 residues long.

The chain has TRBV6-5 and TRBJ2-1, with 16 nucleotides matching TRBD2. Trimming removed 6 bases from V and 4 bases from J; junction bases left unmatched: 9. The CDR3 covers 18 residues. Germline assignment: CDR1 MNHEY and CDR2 SVGAGI. CDR3 DNA sequence: TGTGCCAGCAGCCCGGGACTAGCGGGGGGGTCCTGGTACAATGAGCAGTTCTTC. It codes for CASSPGLAGGSWYNEQFF.

The chain uses TRBV18 and TRBJ1-5; D is possibly TRBD1 (5 bases). V was cut by 3 bases and J by 0 bases, with 6 bases left in between. Germline CDR1 and CDR2: KGHSH and LQKENI. The CDR3 extends over 14 amino acids. As DNA, the CDR3 is TGTGCCAGCTCACCGACAGATAGCAATCAGCCCCAGCATTTT. It specifies CASSPTDSNQPQHF.

This clonotype was picked up a small number of times. The chain couples TRBV10-3 to TRBJ2-5; D is possibly TRBD1 (5 bases). The CDR3 runs 13 residues. The V gene lost 6 bases and the J gene lost 1 base, with 9 bases spanning the gap. CDR1 ENHRY and CDR2 SYGVKD come from the germline V gene. CDR3 in DNA: TGTGCCATCAGCGGACAAATCCAAGAGACCCAGTACTTC. Residues: CAISGQIQETQYF.

V usage is TRBV24-1 and J usage is TRBJ1-2; D gene uncertain. Germline CDR1 and CDR2: KGHDR and SFDVKD. CDR3 length: 13 amino acids. V dropped 3 bases and J dropped 5 bases, with 9 bases sitting between them. As DNA, the CDR3 is TGTGCCACCAGTGATCCTAGGCGGTATGGCTACACCTTC. It specifies CATSDPRRYGYTF.

This clonotype was detected a few times. The chain employs TRBV5-1 and TRBJ2-1, with a tentative D call TRBD1 (5 bases). The CDR3 has 13 residues. Germline lookup yields CDR1 SGHRS and CDR2 YFSETQ. With 1 base removed from V and 9 bases from J, the gap between germline ends came to 11 bases. The chain's CDR3 is CASSLTQGLEQFF. The CDR3 DNA reads as TGCGCCAGCAGCTTGACGCAGGGCCTTGAGCAGTTCTTC. The whole variable domain, filled in from reference TRBV5-1 and TRBJ2-1, reads KAGVTQTPRYLIKTRGQQVTLSCSPISGHRSVSWYQQTPGQGLQFLFEYFSETQRNKGNFPGRFSGRQFSNSRSEMNVSTLELGDSALYLCASSLTQGLEQFFGPGTRLTVL.

Many counts were recorded for this clonotype. CDR3 DNA: TGCGCCAGCAGTCTACATTGGGCAGGCAGCACAGATACGCAGTATTTT. The encoded protein is CASSLHWAGSTDTQYF. V is TRBV23-1 and J is TRBJ2-3, with D unclear. TRBV23-1 has ORF status, its function being uncertain. This CDR3 contains 16 residues. V gave up 4 bases and J gave up 0 bases, with 14 bases separating them.